This section outlines one TCR beta chain sequence together with its context. V was trimmed by 1 base and J by 8 bases, leaving 11 bases between them. There are 14 residues in the CDR3. Germline CDR1 and CDR2: SGHVS and FQNEAQ. This entry belongs to a study of blood T cell repertoires in COVID-19. Overall study context: PBMCs, B-cell-depleted T cells, or T cells were the source of the cDNA or gDNA that made up the material.

Original processing methods: Using reference gene primer amplification, nucleated cell counts were estimated. Some clones are missing from TCRdb's copy, which holds only in-frame ones; the method was immunoSEQ multiplex PCR. V and J calls and clone size follow that table, whereas D and trimming were derived from the DNA. The table lists more than 60,000 clones, approximately 90% of them singletons. Sequencing was carried out using peripheral blood. The chain is built from TRBV7-8 and TRBJ2-2; D may be TRBD2 (5 bases). This clonotype was sampled from a human donor in a cohort sampled during active COVID-19. The CDR3 loop is CASSLGTSIGELFF. CDR3 bases: TGTGCCAGCAGCTTAGGGACTTCGATAGGGGAGCTGTTTTTT.